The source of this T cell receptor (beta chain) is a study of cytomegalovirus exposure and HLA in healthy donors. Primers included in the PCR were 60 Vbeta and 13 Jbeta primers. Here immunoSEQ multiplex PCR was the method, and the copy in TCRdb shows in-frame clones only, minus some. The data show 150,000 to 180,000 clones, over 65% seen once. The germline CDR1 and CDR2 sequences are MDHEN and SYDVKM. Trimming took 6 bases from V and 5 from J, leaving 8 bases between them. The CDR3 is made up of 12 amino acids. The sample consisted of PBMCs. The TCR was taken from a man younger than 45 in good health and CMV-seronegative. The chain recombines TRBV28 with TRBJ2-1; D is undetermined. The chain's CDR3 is CASSQLDNEQFF. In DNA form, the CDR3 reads TGTGCCAGCAGCCAACTGGACAATGAGCAGTTCTTC.